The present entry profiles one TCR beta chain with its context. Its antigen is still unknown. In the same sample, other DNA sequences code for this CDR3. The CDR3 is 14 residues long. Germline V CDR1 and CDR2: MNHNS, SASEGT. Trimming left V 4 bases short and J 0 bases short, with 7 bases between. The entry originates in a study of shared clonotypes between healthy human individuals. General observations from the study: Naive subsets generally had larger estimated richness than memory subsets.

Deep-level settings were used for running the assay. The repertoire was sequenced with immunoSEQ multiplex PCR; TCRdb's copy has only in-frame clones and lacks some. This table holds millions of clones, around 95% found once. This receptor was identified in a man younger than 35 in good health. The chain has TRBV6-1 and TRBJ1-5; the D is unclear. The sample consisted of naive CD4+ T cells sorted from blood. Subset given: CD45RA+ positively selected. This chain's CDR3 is CASSGQLSNQPQHF. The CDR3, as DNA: TGTGCCAGCAGTGGACAACTTAGCAATCAGCCCCAGCATTTT.